The T cell receptor beta chain under discussion was sequenced for a study of cytomegalovirus exposure and HLA in healthy donors. Whole-study results and caveats: Cytomegalovirus-associated status was assigned to 150 or so TCR beta chains. The number of N-insertions in an Asian-associated ancestry cluster was reportedly below the approximately 600-donor mean in a later analysis. A prior analysis recorded that most TCR beta V segments were productive about 87% or about 30% of the time.

Researchers ran the PCR with 60 Vbeta and 13 Jbeta primers. This table comes from immunoSEQ multiplex PCR, and its TCRdb copy is limited to in-frame clones, with some not included. The repertoire holds under 100,000 clones, with about a tenth as singletons. The germline CDR1 and CDR2 sequences are KGHSH and LQKENI. This CDR3 contains 14 residues. The V end was cut by 1 base, the J end by 6 bases, with 12 bases between. Details on this clone: Its antigen is not known.

Specimen: PBMCs. The chain couples TRBV18 to TRBJ1-2, with TRBD1 as a possible D gene (5 bases). The TCR sequence derives from a man aged 60 to 69 in good health and CMV-seropositive. This chain's CDR3 is CASSPREMGHGYTF. In nucleotides, the CDR3 is TGTGCCAGCTCACCACGGGAAATGGGGCATGGCTACACCTTC.